These T cell receptor beta chains were read from a single sample in a study of neurological immune-mediated disorders. TCRdb passed the 5' RACE reads through MiXCR, listing each CDR3 protein once. The profile covers around 25,000 distinct CDR3 sequences, with 2% to 2.5% appearing a single time and about 2.5% taken by the ten largest. Sequences were obtained from PBMCs. The receptors here all came from a woman aged 45-59 years with multiple sclerosis. Each CDR3 is given with its conserved first and last residue. D genes are given only for firm matches. Only some rows state a clone size, as once, few, many or a class for expanded clones.

J gene: TRBJ2-3
V gene: TRBV10-3
clone size: many
D gene: TRBD2
CDR3 DNA: TGTGCCATCAGTCTACCTTTAGCGGGGGGCACAGATACGCAGTATTTT
CDR3 protein: CAISLPLAGGTDTQYF

J gene: TRBJ1-1
V gene: TRBV27
clone size: many
D gene: -
CDR3 DNA: TGTGCCAGCAGTTGGGGGGGAGACACTGAAGCTTTCTTT
CDR3 protein: CASSWGGDTEAFF

J gene: TRBJ1-5
V gene: TRBV12-3/TRBV12-4
clone size: many
D gene: -
CDR3 DNA: TGTGCCAGCAGTTTATCGGGGGGAGGGAATCAGCCCCAGCATTTT
CDR3 protein: CASSLSGGGNQPQHF

J gene: TRBJ2-3
V gene: TRBV5-5
clone size: many
D gene: TRBD1
CDR3 DNA: TGTGCCAGCAGCTTGAGGCCCCAAGAAGAGCGACAGGGGGTACTAGATACGCAGTATTTT
CDR3 protein: CASSLRPQEERQGVLDTQYF

J gene: TRBJ2-5
V gene: TRBV24-1
clone size: many
D gene: -
CDR3 DNA: TGTGCCACCAGTGTGCGACAGCAAGAGACCCAGTACTTC
CDR3 protein: CATSVRQQETQYF

J gene: TRBJ1-1
V gene: TRBV7-2
clone size: many
D gene: TRBD1
CDR3 DNA: TGTGCCAGCAGCTTTGGGACAGTCAACACTGAAGCTTTCTTT
CDR3 protein: CASSFGTVNTEAFF

J gene: TRBJ2-1
V gene: TRBV5-1
clone size: many
D gene: -
CDR3 DNA: TGCGCCAGCAGCTTGGCGGGGAACCCATACAATGAGCAGTTCTTC
CDR3 protein: CASSLAGNPYNEQFF

J gene: TRBJ1-5
V gene: TRBV5-1
clone size: many
D gene: -
CDR3 DNA: TGCGCCAGCAGCTTGGGAGATGGGGTCCAGCCCCAGCATTTT
CDR3 protein: CASSLGDGVQPQHF

J gene: TRBJ1-5
V gene: TRBV3-1
clone size: many
D gene: -
CDR3 DNA: TGTGCCAGCAGCCAGTTTTTTGATCAGCCCCAGCATTTT
CDR3 protein: CASSQFFDQPQHF

J gene: TRBJ1-5
V gene: TRBV12-3/TRBV12-4
clone size: many
D gene: -
CDR3 DNA: TGTGCCAGCAGCAAGGACAGTTTCGGGCCCCAGCATTTT
CDR3 protein: CASSKDSFGPQHF

J gene: TRBJ2-7
V gene: TRBV10-3
clone size: many
D gene: -
CDR3 DNA: TGTGCCATCAGGAGTGGGGACCGTTACGAGCAGTACTTC
CDR3 protein: CAIRSGDRYEQYF

J gene: TRBJ2-3
V gene: TRBV20-1
clone size: many
D gene: -
CDR3 DNA: TGCAGTGCTAACCTCGGTCCAGATACGCAGTATTTT
CDR3 protein: CSANLGPDTQYF

J gene: TRBJ2-7
V gene: TRBV7-2
clone size: medium-sized
D gene: TRBD1
CDR3 DNA: TGTGCCAGCAGCCCGGGCGGGACAGGGTGGACCGAGCAGTACTTC
CDR3 protein: CASSPGGTGWTEQYF

J gene: TRBJ2-7
V gene: TRBV4-3
clone size: few
D gene: -
CDR3 DNA: TGCGCCAGCAGCCAAGAAGGCTACTCCTACGAGCAGTACTTC
CDR3 protein: CASSQEGYSYEQYF

J gene: TRBJ2-1
V gene: TRBV12-3/TRBV12-4
clone size: many
D gene: TRBD2
CDR3 DNA: TGTGCCAGCAGCCACCGGCTAGCGGGAGTGGGTGAGCAGTTCTTC
CDR3 protein: CASSHRLAGVGEQFF

J gene: TRBJ1-2
V gene: TRBV5-1
clone size: medium-sized
D gene: -
CDR3 DNA: TGCGCCAGCAGCATGGACAGACGTGGCTACACCTTC
CDR3 protein: CASSMDRRGYTF

J gene: TRBJ2-3
V gene: TRBV10-3
clone size: few
D gene: TRBD2
CDR3 DNA: TGTGCCATCAGTGAGTCGGCCCTAGCGGGATCAGATACGCAGTATTTT
CDR3 protein: CAISESALAGSDTQYF

J gene: TRBJ2-3
V gene: TRBV20-1
clone size: many
D gene: TRBD2
CDR3 DNA: TGCAGTGCTAGTTCGGGAGGTGGCACAGATACGCAGTATTTT
CDR3 protein: CSASSGGGTDTQYF

J gene: TRBJ1-2
V gene: TRBV15
clone size: many
D gene: -
CDR3 DNA: TGTGCCACGGGCGGGGGGGCCGGCTATGGCTACACCTTC
CDR3 protein: CATGGGAGYGYTF

J gene: TRBJ2-7
V gene: TRBV7-2
clone size: many
D gene: -
CDR3 DNA: TGTGCCAGCAGCTACGGGATGGCTAGCGAACACGAGCAGTACTTC
CDR3 protein: CASSYGMASEHEQYF

J gene: TRBJ2-7
V gene: TRBV12-3/TRBV12-4
clone size: many
D gene: TRBD2
CDR3 DNA: TGTGCCAGCAGGCGTTCTAGCGGGGGGCCGTACGAGCAGTACTTC
CDR3 protein: CASRRSSGGPYEQYF

J gene: TRBJ2-1
V gene: TRBV24-1
clone size: many
D gene: TRBD2
CDR3 DNA: TGTGCCACCGGCCTAGCGGGAAGCTATGAGCAGTTCTTC
CDR3 protein: CATGLAGSYEQFF

J gene: TRBJ1-1
V gene: TRBV11-2
clone size: -
D gene: -
CDR3 DNA: TGTGCCAGCAGCTTAGAGGTAGGGAGCACTGAAGCTTTCTTT
CDR3 protein: CASSLEVGSTEAFF

J gene: TRBJ2-3
V gene: TRBV7-8
clone size: -
D gene: TRBD2
CDR3 DNA: TGTGCCAGCAGCGGACTAGCGGGGGTAGATACGCAGTATTTT
CDR3 protein: CASSGLAGVDTQYF

J gene: TRBJ2-4
V gene: TRBV20-1
clone size: many
D gene: -
CDR3 DNA: TGCAGTGCCCCTCACGAGCTAGCCAAAAACATTCAGTACTTC
CDR3 protein: CSAPHELAKNIQYF

J gene: TRBJ2-7
V gene: TRBV28
clone size: many
D gene: -
CDR3 DNA: TGTGCCAGCAGTCATGGGACACTTGCCTACGAGCAGTACTTC
CDR3 protein: CASSHGTLAYEQYF

J gene: TRBJ2-1
V gene: TRBV20-1
clone size: many
D gene: TRBD2
CDR3 DNA: TGCAGTGCTAGTGAAACTTGGGCTAGCGGGAGTAATGAGCAGTTCTTC
CDR3 protein: CSASETWASGSNEQFF

J gene: TRBJ2-7
V gene: TRBV20-1
clone size: many
D gene: -
CDR3 DNA: TGCAGTGCCAACCGAGAGGACCACGAGCAGTACTTC
CDR3 protein: CSANREDHEQYF

J gene: TRBJ2-7
V gene: TRBV20-1
clone size: many
D gene: -
CDR3 DNA: TGCAGTGCTAGAAAGACAGAGTCTTCCTACGAGCAGTACTTC
CDR3 protein: CSARKTESSYEQYF

J gene: TRBJ1-1
V gene: TRBV29-1
clone size: few
D gene: TRBD1
CDR3 DNA: TGCAGCGTTGAACCCCAGGGGGAGACTGAAGCTTTCTTT
CDR3 protein: CSVEPQGETEAFF

J gene: TRBJ1-2
V gene: TRBV20-1
clone size: many
D gene: -
CDR3 DNA: TGCAGCGCCCGGGGCCAGGGTGATATGGGCTACACCTTC
CDR3 protein: CSARGQGDMGYTF

J gene: TRBJ2-7
V gene: TRBV6-2/TRBV6-3
clone size: -
D gene: -
CDR3 DNA: TGTGCCAACAGTTCCACAGGGACCTACGAGCAGTACTTC
CDR3 protein: CANSSTGTYEQYF

J gene: TRBJ2-7
V gene: TRBV7-9
clone size: many
D gene: -
CDR3 DNA: TGTGCCAGCAGCTCCCCTATTGGGCCGAACTACGAGCAGTACTTC
CDR3 protein: CASSSPIGPNYEQYF

J gene: TRBJ2-7
V gene: TRBV6-6
clone size: -
D gene: -
CDR3 DNA: TGTGCCAGCAGCCCCCCAGGATCCTACGAGCAGTACTTC
CDR3 protein: CASSPPGSYEQYF

J gene: TRBJ2-4
V gene: TRBV4-3
clone size: many
D gene: TRBD1
CDR3 DNA: TGCGCCAGCAGCCAAGTATCCTCGACAGGGCAGAAGGAGAAAAACATTCAGTACTTC
CDR3 protein: CASSQVSSTGQKEKNIQYF

J gene: TRBJ1-5
V gene: TRBV20-1
clone size: many
D gene: -
CDR3 DNA: TGCAGTGCTGTGGAAGACGGGTCCTCGTATAGCAATCAGCCCCAGAATTTT
CDR3 protein: CSAVEDGSSYSNQPQNF

J gene: TRBJ2-7
V gene: TRBV20-1
clone size: many
D gene: TRBD2
CDR3 DNA: TGCAGTGCTAGTGTAGCGGGGGGGCCTTACGAGCAGTACTTC
CDR3 protein: CSASVAGGPYEQYF

J gene: TRBJ2-7
V gene: TRBV12-3/TRBV12-4
clone size: many
D gene: -
CDR3 DNA: TGTGCCAGCACCAGATCAGTTAGCTCCTACGAGCAGTACTTC
CDR3 protein: CASTRSVSSYEQYF

J gene: TRBJ2-5
V gene: TRBV6-2/TRBV6-3
clone size: few
D gene: TRBD2
CDR3 DNA: TGTGCCAGCATTCCAAGGACTAGCGGGAAAGAGACCCAGTACTTC
CDR3 protein: CASIPRTSGKETQYF

J gene: TRBJ1-2
V gene: TRBV20-1
clone size: many
D gene: TRBD1
CDR3 DNA: TGCAGTGCCAAGGGACAGAACTATGGCTACACCTTC
CDR3 protein: CSAKGQNYGYTF

J gene: TRBJ2-1
V gene: TRBV29-1
clone size: few
D gene: -
CDR3 DNA: TGCAGCGTCACATTTTGGGTAGATGAGCAGTTCTTC
CDR3 protein: CSVTFWVDEQFF

J gene: TRBJ2-5
V gene: TRBV5-1
clone size: few
D gene: TRBD1
CDR3 DNA: TGCGCCAGCAGCCAAGGACAGGTACAAGAGACCCAGTACTTC
CDR3 protein: CASSQGQVQETQYF

J gene: TRBJ2-7
V gene: TRBV3-1
clone size: many
D gene: TRBD2
CDR3 DNA: TGTGCCAGCAGCCAAGTCTGGGGGGGTGGCTACGAGCAGTACTTC
CDR3 protein: CASSQVWGGGYEQYF

J gene: TRBJ2-3
V gene: TRBV7-6
clone size: many
D gene: -
CDR3 DNA: TGTGCCAGCAGCTTAGCGACGGCCAGGAGCACAGATACGCAGTATTTT
CDR3 protein: CASSLATARSTDTQYF

J gene: TRBJ1-5
V gene: TRBV6-2/TRBV6-3
clone size: many
D gene: -
CDR3 DNA: TGTGCCAGCAGTTACCAACGGGTACCCCAGCATTTT
CDR3 protein: CASSYQRVPQHF

J gene: TRBJ2-6
V gene: TRBV28
clone size: many
D gene: -
CDR3 DNA: TGTGCCAGCGGTTCGACAGGCTCTGGGGCCAACGTCCTGACTTTC
CDR3 protein: CASGSTGSGANVLTF

J gene: TRBJ2-1
V gene: TRBV6-1
clone size: many
D gene: TRBD2
CDR3 DNA: TGTGCCAGCACAGGACTAGCGGGAGCTTATGAGCAGTTCTTC
CDR3 protein: CASTGLAGAYEQFF

J gene: TRBJ2-5
V gene: TRBV4-1
clone size: many
D gene: TRBD2
CDR3 DNA: TGCGCCAGCAGCCGGGTGGGACTAGCGGGAGCGGGGGAGACCCAGTACTTC
CDR3 protein: CASSRVGLAGAGETQYF

J gene: TRBJ1-4
V gene: TRBV5-1
clone size: many
D gene: TRBD1
CDR3 DNA: TGCGCCAGCAGCTTGGACAGGGGATCTAATGAAAAACTGTTTTTT
CDR3 protein: CASSLDRGSNEKLFF

J gene: TRBJ2-5
V gene: TRBV4-2
clone size: many
D gene: TRBD1
CDR3 DNA: TGTGCCAGCAGCCAGGTTACAGGGGGCCAAGAGACCCAGTACTTC
CDR3 protein: CASSQVTGGQETQYF

J gene: TRBJ2-1
V gene: TRBV24-1
clone size: few
D gene: TRBD2
CDR3 DNA: TGTGCCACCAGTGACCACAGCGGGAGCGGGGACAATGAGCAGTTCTTC
CDR3 protein: CATSDHSGSGDNEQFF